This TCR beta chain was captured by sequencing in a study of blood T cell repertoires in COVID-19 (dated by TCRdb to the early 2020s). Concerning the study at large: The collaborator samples originated in the United States, Italy and Spain and spanned the acute and convalescent phases of COVID-19. The material from the prospective study consisted of cDNA or gDNA derived from T cells, B-cell-depleted T cells, or PBMCs. Subjects who had been exposed to COVID-19, were actively infected with it, or had recovered from it provided the deeply sampled blood TCRbeta repertoires that made up the dataset. The repertoires were made available in a free public database intended to serve as a resource for research on the immune response to SARS-CoV-2. The samples were drawn from the first 160 participants of the ongoing ImmuneRACE study and from some 1,300 subjects provided by 6 global collaborators. The sample metadata nearly always contained a de-identified subject ID, COVID-19 status, age in years and sex. Where available, HLA class I and class II types were taken from metadata supplied by the sample provider and were not determined by assay-based typing.

TCRbeta CDR3 regions were amplified from genomic DNA using the immunoSEQ Assay, a bias-controlled multiplex PCR. Concerning the study's data processing: Nucleated cell counts per sample were estimated from amplification of reference gene primers within the assay. To quantify the absolute abundance of each unique TCRbeta CDR3 rearrangement, sequence reads were collapsed and filtered. For each sample, productive Simpson clonality was calculated as the square root of Simpson's diversity index over productive rearrangements. Here the immuneACCESS table is served through TCRdb, limited to in-frame sequences with V and J called. Missing clones are a known gap in these copies; in checked studies unresolved V genes cover under half, and the rest lacks a known reason. D and trimming come from the DNA, and the V and J calls and clone size come from that table. For this sample the table gives 130,000 to 150,000 clones, of which about nine tenths were detected only once. The ten most abundant clones make up about 10% of the sample.

The investigation overall reported the following: The quantity of clinical and demographic metadata differed by source and by participant and was supplied without curation.

This clone is a singleton in its sample. Its antigen target is currently unknown. Per-nucleotide qualities are absent, and no much larger clonotype sits a single base away. V is pared back by 6 bases and J by 0 bases, with 21 bases lying between the germline termini. According to the germline V gene (reference sequence), CDR1 reads MNHEY and CDR2 reads SMNVEV. Including the terminal cysteine and phenylalanine, the CDR3 comprises 17 residues. Only the CDR3 DNA stays, 51 bases, in frame from base 1. Whole blood was collected in K2EDTA tubes by collaborating institutions according to the institutions' own protocols. For TCRbeta analysis, collaborators shipped samples in one of three forms: frozen whole blood, isolated PBMCs, or DNA extracted from either of those sample types.

The sequence was collected from a man over 45 with active or convalescent COVID-19. The V and J genes are TRBV27 and TRBJ2-7, and the D gene may be TRBD1, 6 bases matching. Input material: peripheral blood. The base sequence is TGTGCCAGCAGCCATACAGGGTTTTCGTCAAGCTCCTACGAGCAGTACTTC. This sequence encodes CASSHTGFSSSSYEQYF.